This passage covers 2 T cell receptor beta chains from one sample sequenced in a study of cytomegalovirus exposure and HLA in healthy donors. PCR involved 60 Vbeta and 13 Jbeta primers. Produced via immunoSEQ multiplex PCR; TCRdb's table is partial and in-frame only. The table shows roughly 190,000 clones, with 87% occurring only once. The specimen was PBMCs. The receptors derive from a boy between 2 and 10 years old in good health and CMV-seronegative.

The rearrangement uses TRBV12-5 and TRBJ2-7; D gene ambiguous. CDR1 is LGHNT, CDR2 FRNRAP, per germline. Deletions cut 1 base from V and 4 bases from J, with 17 bases between. The CDR3 runs to 16 residues. In DNA form, the CDR3 reads TGTGCTAGTGGTTTGGCGCTTACCGGGTCCCAATACGAGCAGTACTTC. It is translated as CASGLALTGSQYEQYF.

The chain carries TRBV20-1 and TRBJ1-5; D gene ambiguous. The V end lost 6 bases, the J end lost 6 bases, and 3 bases lay between the germline ends. Germline assignment: CDR1 DFQATT and CDR2 SNEGSKA (reference sequence). CDR3 length equals 9 residues. DNA for the CDR3: TGCAGTGCCGGTCAGCCCCAGCATTTT. Protein product: CSAGQPQHF.